These 10 T cell receptor beta chains share one sample of origin, sequenced in a study of T cell responses to AZD1222 COVID-19 vaccine. Method: immunoSEQ multiplex PCR; TCRdb's copy keeps in-frame clones and lacks some. The sample contains around 150,000 clones, about 91% of which appear only once. The starting material was peripheral blood, obtained 28 days after the second AZD1222 dose. Source of these receptors: an adult who received the AZD1222 COVID-19 vaccine.

This chain joins TRBV7-8 and TRBJ1-1; D ambiguous. Per the germline V gene, CDR1 is SGHVS and CDR2 is FQNEAQ. CDR3 size: 14 residues. V gave up 1 base and J gave up 3 bases, with 9 bases separating them. The chain's CDR3 is CASSLGVQYTEAFF. The CDR3 DNA reads TGTGCCAGCAGCTTAGGTGTACAGTACACTGAAGCTTTCTTT.

The rearrangement links TRBV25-1 to TRBJ1-4, with D possibly TRBD1 on 6 matching bases. Trimming cost V 4 bases and J 4 bases, with 10 bases left between them. This CDR3 has 14 amino acids. Germline lookup yields CDR1 MGHDK and CDR2 SYGVNS. CDR3 sequence: CASSVIGGNEKLFF. CDR3 in DNA: TGTGCCAGCAGTGTGATAGGGGGTAATGAAAAACTGTTTTTT. Full variable domain (missing parts from reference TRBV25-1 and TRBJ1-4): EADIYQTPRYLVIGTGKKITLECSQTMGHDKMYWYQQDPGMELHLIHYSYGVNSTEKGDLSSESTVSRIRTEHFPLTLESARPSHTSQYLCASSVIGGNEKLFFGSGTQLSVL.

The V and J genes are TRBV11-2 and TRBJ1-1; 7 nucleotides match TRBD1. This CDR3 comprises 12 residues. Germline V lookup: CDR1 SGHAT, CDR2 FQNNGV. V lost 4 bases and J lost 12; bases outside the gene matches: 8. The CDR3 reads CASSSDRVAPFF. CDR3 bases: TGTGCCAGCAGCTCTGACAGGGTCGCGCCTTTCTTT.

The chain recombines TRBV5-5 with TRBJ2-7; D is unresolved. CDR1 and CDR2 from the germline V gene are SGHKS and YYEKEE (reference sequence). The CDR3 has 14 amino acids. Trimming shortened V by 4 bases and J by 3 bases, and 14 bases separated the two germline ends. CDR3 amino acids: CASSPGGENYEQYF. The CDR3 DNA reads TGTGCCAGCAGCCCTGGTGGGGAAAACTACGAGCAGTACTTC.

The V gene is TRBV6-5, the J gene TRBJ2-5; 8 bases match TRBD1. With V trimmed by 6 bases and J by 5 bases, 8 bases remained unmatched. The CDR3 runs 14 residues. Germline CDR1 reads MNHEY; CDR2 reads SVGAGI. Written as DNA, the CDR3 is TGTGCCAGCAGATCGACAGGGGTCATGGAGACCCAGTACTTC. Residues: CASRSTGVMETQYF.

The chain has TRBV19 and TRBJ1-2; 12 bases are a match to TRBD1. Germline-derived CDR1 and CDR2 are LNHDA and SQIVND (reference sequence). The V segment lost 5 bases and the J segment 2 bases; nucleotides outside the gene matches: 3. The CDR3 runs 15 residues. CDR3 sequence: CASSPGTGGNYGYTF. CDR3 nucleotide sequence: TGTGCCAGTAGTCCCGGGACAGGGGGCAACTATGGCTACACCTTC.

The chain employs TRBV9 and TRBJ1-1, with D possibly TRBD1 on 6 matching bases. The CDR3 is made up of 14 amino acids. CDR1 SGDLS and CDR2 YYNGEE come from the germline V gene. V lost 3 bases and J 5 bases, leaving 14 bases between the germline ends. The CDR3 nucleotides are TGTGCCAGCAGCGAACTTGCTACAGGGACTGAAGCTTTCTTT. It yields the protein CASSELATGTEAFF.

CDR3 sequence (DNA): TGTGCCAGCAGCGTAGAAGGGACAGTCAATCAGCCCCAGCATTTT. It is translated as CASSVEGTVNQPQHF. The chain has TRBV9 and TRBJ1-5; 7 bases agree with TRBD1. Looked up from germline, CDR1 is SGDLS and CDR2 is YYNGEE. V was pared by 0 bases and J by 3 bases, with 3 bases of the junction left unmatched. The CDR3 spans 15 residues.

The chain recombines TRBV28 with TRBJ1-2, with D unclear. Germline CDR1 is MDHEN and CDR2 is SYDVKM. The CDR3 totals 14 residues. Trimming shortened V by 4 bases and J by 8 bases, and 17 bases separated the two germline ends. The CDR3 sequence: CASSSQSVGEGYTF. The CDR3 DNA follows: TGTGCCAGCAGTTCCCAGTCGGTTGGGGAAGGCTACACCTTC.

The rearrangement uses TRBV7-9 and TRBJ1-2; 7 positions match TRBD1. The CDR3 loop spans 13 amino acids. Germline-derived CDR1 and CDR2 are SEHNR and FQNEAQ (reference sequence). V gave up 7 bases and J gave up 4 bases; unmatched junction bases: 6. The CDR3 DNA is TGTGCCAGCACCCGGACAGGTTCCTATGGCTACACCTTC. It codes for CASTRTGSYGYTF.